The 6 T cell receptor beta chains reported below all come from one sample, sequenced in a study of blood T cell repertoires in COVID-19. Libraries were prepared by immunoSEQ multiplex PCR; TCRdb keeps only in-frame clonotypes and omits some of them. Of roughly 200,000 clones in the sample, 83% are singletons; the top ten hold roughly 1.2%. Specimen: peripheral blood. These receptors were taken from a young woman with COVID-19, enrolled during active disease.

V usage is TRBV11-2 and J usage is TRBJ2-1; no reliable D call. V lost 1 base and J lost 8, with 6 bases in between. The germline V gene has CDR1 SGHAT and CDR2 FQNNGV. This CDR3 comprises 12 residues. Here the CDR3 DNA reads TGTGCCAGCAGCTTAGTATCTGATGAGCAGTTCTTC. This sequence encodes CASSLVSDEQFF.

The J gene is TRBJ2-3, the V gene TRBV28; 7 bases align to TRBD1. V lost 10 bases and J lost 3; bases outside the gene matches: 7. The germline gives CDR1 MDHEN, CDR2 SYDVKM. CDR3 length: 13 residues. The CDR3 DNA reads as TGTGCCACCGACAGGGTTATGACAGATACGCAGTATTTT. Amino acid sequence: CATDRVMTDTQYF.

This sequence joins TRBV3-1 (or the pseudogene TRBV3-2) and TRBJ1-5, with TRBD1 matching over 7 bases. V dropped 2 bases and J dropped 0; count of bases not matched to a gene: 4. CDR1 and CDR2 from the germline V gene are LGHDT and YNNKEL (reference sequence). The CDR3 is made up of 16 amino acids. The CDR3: CASSQRTGNSNQPQHF. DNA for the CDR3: TGTGCCAGCAGCCAACGGACAGGTAATAGCAATCAGCCCCAGCATTTT.

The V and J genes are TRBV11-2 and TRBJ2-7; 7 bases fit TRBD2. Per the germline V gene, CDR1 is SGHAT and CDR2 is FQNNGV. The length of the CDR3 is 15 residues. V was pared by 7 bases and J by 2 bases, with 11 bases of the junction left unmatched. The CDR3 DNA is TGTGCCAGCACCAAAAGCGGGATTGAAACCTACGAGCAGTACTTC. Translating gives CASTKSGIETYEQYF. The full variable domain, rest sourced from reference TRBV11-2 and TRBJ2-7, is EAGVAQSPRYKIIEKRQSVAFWCNPISGHATLYWYQQILGQGPKLLIQFQNNGVVDDSQLPKDRFSAERLKGVDSTLKIQPAKLEDSAVYLCASTKSGIETYEQYFGPGTRLTVT.

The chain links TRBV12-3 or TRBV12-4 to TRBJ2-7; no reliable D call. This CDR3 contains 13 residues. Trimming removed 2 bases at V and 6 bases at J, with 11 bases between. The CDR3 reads CASSLKQHAEQYF. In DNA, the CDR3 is TGTGCCAGCAGTTTAAAACAGCACGCCGAGCAGTACTTC.

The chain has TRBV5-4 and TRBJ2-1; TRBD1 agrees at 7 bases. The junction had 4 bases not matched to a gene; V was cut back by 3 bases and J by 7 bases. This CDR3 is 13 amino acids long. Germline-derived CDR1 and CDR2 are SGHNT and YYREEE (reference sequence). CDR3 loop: CASSYTGENEQFF. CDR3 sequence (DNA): TGTGCCAGCAGCTATACAGGGGAGAATGAGCAGTTCTTC.